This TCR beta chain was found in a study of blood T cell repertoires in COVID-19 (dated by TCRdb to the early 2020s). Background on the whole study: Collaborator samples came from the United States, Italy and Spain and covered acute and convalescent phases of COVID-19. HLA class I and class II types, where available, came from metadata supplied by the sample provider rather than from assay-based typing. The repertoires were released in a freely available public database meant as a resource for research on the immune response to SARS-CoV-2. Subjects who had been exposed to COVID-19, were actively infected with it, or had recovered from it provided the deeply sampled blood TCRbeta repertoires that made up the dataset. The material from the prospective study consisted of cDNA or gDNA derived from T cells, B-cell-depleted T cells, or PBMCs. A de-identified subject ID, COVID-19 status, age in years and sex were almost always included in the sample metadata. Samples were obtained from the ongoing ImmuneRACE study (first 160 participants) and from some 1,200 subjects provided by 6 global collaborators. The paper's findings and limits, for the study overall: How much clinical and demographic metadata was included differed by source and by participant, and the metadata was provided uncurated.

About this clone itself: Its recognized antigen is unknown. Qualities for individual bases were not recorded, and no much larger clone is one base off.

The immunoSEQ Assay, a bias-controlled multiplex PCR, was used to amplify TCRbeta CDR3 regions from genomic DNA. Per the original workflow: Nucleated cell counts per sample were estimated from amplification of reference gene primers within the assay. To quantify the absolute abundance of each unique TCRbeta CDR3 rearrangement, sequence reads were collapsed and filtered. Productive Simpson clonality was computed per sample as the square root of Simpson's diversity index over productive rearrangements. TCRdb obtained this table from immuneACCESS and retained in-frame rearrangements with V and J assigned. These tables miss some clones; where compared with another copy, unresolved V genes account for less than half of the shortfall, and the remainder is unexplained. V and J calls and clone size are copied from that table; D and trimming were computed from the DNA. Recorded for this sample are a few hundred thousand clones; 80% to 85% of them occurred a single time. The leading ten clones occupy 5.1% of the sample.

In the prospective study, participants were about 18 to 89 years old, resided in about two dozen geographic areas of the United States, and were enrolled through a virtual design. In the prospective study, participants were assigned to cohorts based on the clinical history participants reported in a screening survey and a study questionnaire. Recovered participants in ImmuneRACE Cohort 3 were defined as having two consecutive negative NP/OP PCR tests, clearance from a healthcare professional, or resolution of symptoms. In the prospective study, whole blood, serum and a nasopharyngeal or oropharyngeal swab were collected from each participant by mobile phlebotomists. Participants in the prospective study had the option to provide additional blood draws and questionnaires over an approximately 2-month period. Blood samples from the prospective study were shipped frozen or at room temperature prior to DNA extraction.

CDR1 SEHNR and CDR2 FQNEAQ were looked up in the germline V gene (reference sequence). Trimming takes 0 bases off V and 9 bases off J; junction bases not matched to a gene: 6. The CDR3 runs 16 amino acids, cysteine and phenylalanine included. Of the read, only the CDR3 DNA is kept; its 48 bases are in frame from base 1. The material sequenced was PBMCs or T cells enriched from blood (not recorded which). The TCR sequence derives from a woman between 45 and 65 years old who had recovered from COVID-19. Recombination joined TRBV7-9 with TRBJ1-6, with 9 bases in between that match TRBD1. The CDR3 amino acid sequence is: CASSLASGTGSSPLHF. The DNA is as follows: TGTGCCAGCAGCTTAGCCTCCGGGACAGGGAGTTCACCCCTCCACTTT.